Listed below are T cell receptor beta chains from one sample, sequenced in a study of CD8 T cells in ankylosing spondylitis. One entry per CDR3 protein, called by TCRdb with MiXCR from the 5' RACE reads. The profile shows 250,000 to 350,000 distinct CDR3 sequences, about a fifth of them singletons. The sample was blood, either unsorted or a sorted T cell fraction (not recorded which). The origin of the receptors is a female donor with ankylosing spondylitis or in good health (not recorded which). CDR3s include the opening cysteine and the closing phenylalanine or tryptophan. The D gene is left open where the match is weak. Size is omitted from some rows. Given values are once, few, many or a class for expanded clones.

many	TRBV9	-	TRBJ1-2	CASSVAADNYGYTF	TGTGCCAGCAGCGTAGCTGCAGATAACTATGGCTACACCTTC
few	TRBV7-9	-	TRBJ2-3	CASSYPTRASSTDTQYF	TGTGCCAGCAGCTACCCCACCCGAGCAAGCAGCACAGATACGCAGTATTTT
-	TRBV10-2	-	TRBJ2-4	CASSEFGTPAKNIQYF	TGCGCCAGCAGTGAGTTCGGGACCCCCGCCAAAAACATTCAGTACTTC
-	TRBV12-3/TRBV12-4	TRBD1	TRBJ2-4	CASSLGGEGAKNIQYF	TGTGCCAGCAGCTTAGGGGGCGAGGGAGCCAAAAACATTCAGTACTTC
few	TRBV9	TRBD1	TRBJ2-5	CASSAGQGAEETQYF	TGTGCCAGCAGCGCAGGACAGGGGGCGGAGGAGACCCAGTACTTC
-	TRBV29-1	-	TRBJ1-1	CSVLKTNTEAFF	TGCAGCGTTCTAAAGACGAACACTGAAGCTTTCTTT
-	TRBV6-1	TRBD1	TRBJ2-7	CASSEQWGQEIYEQYF	TGTGCCAGCAGTGAACAATGGGGACAGGAAATCTACGAGCAGTACTTC
-	TRBV12-3/TRBV12-4	-	TRBJ1-5	CASTLGYQPQHF	TGTGCCAGCACCCTCGGGTACCAGCCCCAGCATTTT
few	TRBV7-2	-	TRBJ2-1	CASSPRDRRYNEQFF	TGTGCCAGCAGCCCCCGGGACCGGAGGTACAATGAGCAGTTCTTC
-	TRBV6-2/TRBV6-3	-	TRBJ2-1	CASSYSTVKKKFF	TGTGCCAGCAGTTACTCAACAGTCAAAAAAAAATTCTTC